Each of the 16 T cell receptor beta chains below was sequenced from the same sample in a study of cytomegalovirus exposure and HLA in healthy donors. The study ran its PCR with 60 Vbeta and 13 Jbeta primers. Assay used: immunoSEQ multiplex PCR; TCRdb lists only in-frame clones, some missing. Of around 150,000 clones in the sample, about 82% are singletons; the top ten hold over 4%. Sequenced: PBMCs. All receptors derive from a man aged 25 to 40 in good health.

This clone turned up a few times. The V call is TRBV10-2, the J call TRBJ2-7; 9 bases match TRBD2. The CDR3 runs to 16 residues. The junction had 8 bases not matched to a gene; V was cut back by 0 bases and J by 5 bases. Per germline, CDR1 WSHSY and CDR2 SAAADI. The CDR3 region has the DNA TGCGCCAGCAGTGAGTCGGGCGCGGGAGGGTACCACGAGCAGTACTTC. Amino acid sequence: CASSESGAGGYHEQYF.

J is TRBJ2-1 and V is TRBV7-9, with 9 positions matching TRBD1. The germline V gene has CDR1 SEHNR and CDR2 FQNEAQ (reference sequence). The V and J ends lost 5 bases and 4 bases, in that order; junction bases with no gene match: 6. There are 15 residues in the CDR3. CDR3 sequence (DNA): TGTGCCAGCAGCCTGAAGGACAGGGGATACAATGAGCAGTTCTTC. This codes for CASSLKDRGYNEQFF.

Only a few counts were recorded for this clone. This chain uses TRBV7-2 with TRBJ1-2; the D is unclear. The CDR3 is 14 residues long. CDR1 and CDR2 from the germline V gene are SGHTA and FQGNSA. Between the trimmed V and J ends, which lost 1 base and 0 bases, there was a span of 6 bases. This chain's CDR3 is CASSLGRSNYGYTF. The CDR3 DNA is TGTGCCAGCAGCTTAGGGAGGTCTAACTATGGCTACACCTTC. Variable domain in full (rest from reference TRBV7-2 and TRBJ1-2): GAGVSQSPSNKVTEKGKDVELRCDPISGHTALYWYRQSLGQGLEFLIYFQGNSAPDKSGLPSDRFSAERTGGSVSTLTIQRTQQEDSAVYLCASSLGRSNYGYTFGSGTRLTVV.

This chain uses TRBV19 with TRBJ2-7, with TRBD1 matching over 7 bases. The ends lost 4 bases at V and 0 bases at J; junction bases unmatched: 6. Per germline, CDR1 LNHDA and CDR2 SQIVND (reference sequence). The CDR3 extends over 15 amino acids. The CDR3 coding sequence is TGTGCCAGTAGTACCCGGGACAGCCTCTCCTACGAGCAGTACTTC. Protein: CASSTRDSLSYEQYF.

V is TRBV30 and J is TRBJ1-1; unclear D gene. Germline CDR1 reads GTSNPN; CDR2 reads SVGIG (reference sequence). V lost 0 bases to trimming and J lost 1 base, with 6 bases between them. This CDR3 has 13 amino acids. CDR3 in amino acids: CAWSVGWNTEAFF. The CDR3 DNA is TGTGCCTGGAGTGTCGGGTGGAACACTGAAGCTTTCTTT.

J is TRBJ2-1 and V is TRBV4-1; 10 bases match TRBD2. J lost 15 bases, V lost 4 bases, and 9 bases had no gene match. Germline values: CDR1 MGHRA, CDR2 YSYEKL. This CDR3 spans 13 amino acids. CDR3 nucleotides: TGCGCCAGCAGCCCAGGGAGCGGGAGGGATCCGTTCTTC. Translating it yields CASSPGSGRDPFF.

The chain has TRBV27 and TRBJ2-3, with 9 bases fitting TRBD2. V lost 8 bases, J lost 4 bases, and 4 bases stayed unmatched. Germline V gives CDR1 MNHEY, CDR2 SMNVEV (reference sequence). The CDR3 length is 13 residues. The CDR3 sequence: CASRGLASDTQYF. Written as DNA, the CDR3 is TGTGCCAGCCGGGGACTAGCCTCAGATACGCAGTATTTT.

In nucleotides, the CDR3 is TGTGCCAGCAGCTTAGGGGCCCAGCAGTTCTTC. Translated: CASSLGAQQFF. This chain uses TRBV11-2 with TRBJ2-1; D is undetermined. CDR3 length equals 11 residues. V gave up 1 base and J gave up 11 bases, with 6 bases separating them. Germline V gene sequence: CDR1 SGHAT, CDR2 FQNNGV.

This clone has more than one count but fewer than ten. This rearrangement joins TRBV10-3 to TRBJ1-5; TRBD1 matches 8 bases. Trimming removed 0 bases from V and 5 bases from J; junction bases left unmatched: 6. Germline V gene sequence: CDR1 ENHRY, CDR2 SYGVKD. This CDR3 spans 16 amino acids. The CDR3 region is CAISESDRGWDQPQHF. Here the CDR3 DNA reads TGTGCCATCAGTGAGTCAGACAGGGGATGGGATCAGCCCCAGCATTTT.

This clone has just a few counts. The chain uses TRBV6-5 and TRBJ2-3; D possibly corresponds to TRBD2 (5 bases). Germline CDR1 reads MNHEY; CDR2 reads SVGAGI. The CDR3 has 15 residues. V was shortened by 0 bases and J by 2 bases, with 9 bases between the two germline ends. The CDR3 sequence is CASSYSGRATDTQYF. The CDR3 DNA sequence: TGTGCCAGCAGTTACTCAGGGCGGGCCACAGATACGCAGTATTTT.

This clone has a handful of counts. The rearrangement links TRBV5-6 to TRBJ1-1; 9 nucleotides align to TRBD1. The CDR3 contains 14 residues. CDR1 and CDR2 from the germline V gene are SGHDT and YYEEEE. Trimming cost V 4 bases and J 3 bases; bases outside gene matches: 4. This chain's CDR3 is CASSGTGRDTEAFF. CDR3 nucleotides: TGTGCCAGCAGCGGGACAGGGAGAGACACTGAAGCTTTCTTT.

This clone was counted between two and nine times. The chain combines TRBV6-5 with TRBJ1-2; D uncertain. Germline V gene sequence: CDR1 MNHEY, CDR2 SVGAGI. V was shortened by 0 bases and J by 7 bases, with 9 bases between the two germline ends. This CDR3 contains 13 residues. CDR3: CASSYSTPGGYTF. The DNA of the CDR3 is TGTGCCAGCAGTTACTCGACCCCGGGTGGCTACACCTTC.

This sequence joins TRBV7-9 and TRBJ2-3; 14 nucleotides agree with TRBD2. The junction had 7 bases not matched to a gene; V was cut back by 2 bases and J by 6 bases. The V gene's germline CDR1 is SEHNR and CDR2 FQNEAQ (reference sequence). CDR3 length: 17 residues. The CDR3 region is CASSLSPGLAGADTQYF. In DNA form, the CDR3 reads TGTGCCAGCAGCTTATCCCCGGGACTAGCGGGAGCCGATACGCAGTATTTT.

CDR3 coding DNA: TGCGCCAGCGGGGGAGGAGGGAGGAACAATGAGCAGTTCTTC. Its translation: CASGGGGRNNEQFF. The rearrangement uses TRBV5-1 and TRBJ2-1; D is possibly TRBD2 (6 bases). Germline CDR1 reads SGHRS; CDR2 reads YFSETQ. The V end was cut by 7 bases, the J end by 5 bases, with 16 bases between. CDR3 size: 14 residues.

CDR3 DNA: TGTGCCAGTAGTATGCCCCGGGGTCCCTCCTACGAGCAGTACTTC. It yields the protein CASSMPRGPSYEQYF. V gene TRBV19 combines with J gene TRBJ2-5, with D possibly TRBD2 on 5 matching bases. Near its end, the DNA agrees better with TRBJ2-7, so the J call may be wrong. Germline loops: CDR1 LNHDA, CDR2 SQIVND (reference sequence). The CDR3 has 15 amino acids.

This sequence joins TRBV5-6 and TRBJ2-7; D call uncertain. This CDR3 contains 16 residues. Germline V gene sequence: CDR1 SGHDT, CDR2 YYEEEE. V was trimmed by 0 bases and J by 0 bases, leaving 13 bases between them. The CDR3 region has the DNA TGTGCCAGCAGCTTGGCGATTCACCTACCCTCCTACGAGCAGTACTTC. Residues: CASSLAIHLPSYEQYF.